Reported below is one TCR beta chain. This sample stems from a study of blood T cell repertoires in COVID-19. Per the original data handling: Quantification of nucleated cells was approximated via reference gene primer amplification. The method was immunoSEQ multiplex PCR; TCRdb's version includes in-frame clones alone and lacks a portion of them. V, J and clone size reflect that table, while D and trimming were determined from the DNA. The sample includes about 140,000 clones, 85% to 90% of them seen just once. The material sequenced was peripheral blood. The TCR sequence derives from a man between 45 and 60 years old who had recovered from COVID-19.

The CDR3 coding sequence is TGTGCCAGCAGCTCCACGGACCGTAAGATAGCGCTGAACACTGAAGCTTTCTTT. Residues: CASSSTDRKIALNTEAFF. The chain has TRBV7-9 and TRBJ1-1; D is undetermined. The CDR3 sequence is 18 residues long. V was pared by 4 bases and J by 0 bases, with 21 bases between. Germline lookup yields CDR1 SEHNR and CDR2 FQNEAQ (reference sequence). Filled out from reference TRBV7-9 and TRBJ1-1, the complete variable domain reads DTGVSQNPRHKITKRGQNVTFRCDPISEHNRLYWYRQTLGQGPEFLTYFQNEAQLEKSRLLSDRFSAERPKGSFSTLEIQRTEQGDSAMYLCASSSTDRKIALNTEAFFGQGTRLTVV.